This T cell receptor beta chain was documented in a study of immune evolution from preneoplasia to lung adenocarcinoma. Clones were sequenced by immunoSEQ multiplex PCR, and TCRdb holds only the in-frame ones, with some missing. The table includes under 3,500 clones, 45% to 55% detected once. This clone was recorded once. The target antigen is unknown. CDR1 is SGHNT, CDR2 YYREEE, per germline (reference sequence). V shed 4 bases and J 6 bases; nucleotides not matched to a gene: 13. The CDR3 length is 16 residues. Study results and caveats: Later-stage lesions seemingly showed higher T cell density and diversity than normal lung. Top clone share appeared to fall from AAH through AIS, MIA, adenocarcinoma.

Sequenced material: FFPE normal lung tissue adjacent to the tumor. V is TRBV5-4 and J is TRBJ2-1, with TRBD1 matching over 7 bases. This TCR derives from a person aged 45 to 59 with lung adenocarcinoma. Here the CDR3 reads CASSLGQYYPANEQFF. In DNA, the CDR3 is TGTGCCAGCAGCCTGGGACAGTATTATCCCGCCAATGAGCAGTTCTTC.